The clone carrying this T cell receptor (beta chain) was counted a few times. The length of the CDR3 is 13 residues. Trimming pared 7 bases from V and 4 bases from J, leaving 16 bases between. Germline assignment: CDR1 GTSNPN and CDR2 SVGIG (reference sequence). This record belongs to a study of CD8+CD57+ T cells in acquired aplastic anemia. On the study more broadly: Sorted CD4+ plus CD8+ cells gave DNA averaging 3.2 ug.

Patients included in sequencing had previously demonstrated CD8+CD57+ cell expansion by flow cytometry. The patients, all of them, had severe acquired aplastic anemia. Genomic DNA, the template, was used for profiling of the TCR beta VDJ and CDR3. TCRdb passed the reads through MiXCR, listing each CDR3 protein once. The top ten clones hold over 7.5% of a sample with roughly 250,000 distinct CDR3 sequences, more than 45% of them seen once. The receptor was isolated from a human donor with aplastic anemia. The specimen sequenced was sorted CD4+, CD8+, or CD8+CD57+ T cells (not recorded which) from PBMCs. The V gene is TRBV30, the J gene TRBJ1-1; D gene uncertain. The CDR3 DNA sequence: TGTGCCTTAGTCGACGGGGAGGTCACTGAAGCTTTCTTT. Amino acid sequence: CALVDGEVTEAFF.